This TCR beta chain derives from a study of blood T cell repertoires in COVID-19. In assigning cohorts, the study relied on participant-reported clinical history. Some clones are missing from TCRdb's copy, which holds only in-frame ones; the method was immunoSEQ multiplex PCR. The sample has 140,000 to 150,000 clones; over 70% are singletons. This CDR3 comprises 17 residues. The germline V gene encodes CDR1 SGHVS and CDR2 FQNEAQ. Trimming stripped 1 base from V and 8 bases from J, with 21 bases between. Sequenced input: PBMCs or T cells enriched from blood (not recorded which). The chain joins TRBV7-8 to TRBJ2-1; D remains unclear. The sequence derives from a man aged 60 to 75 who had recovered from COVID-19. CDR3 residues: CASSLGSGPPSRDEQFF. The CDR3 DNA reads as TGTGCCAGCAGCTTAGGTAGTGGCCCCCCTAGTCGGGATGAGCAGTTCTTC.